These 22 T cell receptor beta chains originate from one sample sequenced in a study of cytomegalovirus exposure and HLA in healthy donors. Amplification used 60 Vbeta primers and 13 Jbeta primers. TCRdb's copy holds only in-frame clones and misses some; the assay was immunoSEQ multiplex PCR. The table records 180,000 or so clones, just over 75% of them present only once. Sequencing was performed on PBMCs. These receptors originate from a man aged 18 to 29 in good health and CMV-seronegative.

V usage is TRBV30 and J usage is TRBJ2-7, with TRBD2 as a possible D gene (7 bases). V gave up 1 base and J gave up 2 bases, with 9 bases separating them. The germline gives CDR1 GTSNPN, CDR2 SVGIG (reference sequence). This CDR3 has 13 residues. The chain's CDR3 is CAWSAGGAYEQYF. The DNA for the CDR3 is TGTGCCTGGAGTGCGGGGGGCGCCTACGAGCAGTACTTC.

This clone was counted at least ten times. The chain is built from TRBV11-3 and TRBJ2-2; the match to TRBD1 covers 7 bases. This CDR3 has 18 amino acids. Germline values: CDR1 SGHNT, CDR2 YENEEA. V lost 5 bases, J lost 3 bases, and 15 bases stayed unmatched. The CDR3 is CASSPDSATRGYTGELFF. The CDR3 DNA is TGTGCCAGCAGCCCCGATTCCGCTACCAGGGGGTACACCGGGGAGCTGTTTTTT.

This sequence joins TRBV30 and TRBJ1-1; no reliable D call. This CDR3 contains 13 residues. Trimming pared 4 bases from V and 8 bases from J, leaving 17 bases between. Germline V lookup: CDR1 GTSNPN, CDR2 SVGIG (reference sequence). CDR3 coding DNA: TGTGCCTGGAAGGAAAACAGCTACTTGGAAGCTTTCTTT. Translating it yields CAWKENSYLEAFF.

The chain carries TRBV23-1 and TRBJ1-1; the D gene is possibly TRBD1 (6 bases). TRBV23-1 is annotated as an ORF whose role is uncertain. V shed 11 bases and J shed 8 bases, with 24 bases lying between them. The CDR3 is 14 amino acids. CDR3 amino acids: CARARAGANKEAFF. CDR3 DNA: TGCGCCCGTGCCAGGGCGGGGGCCAACAAGGAAGCTTTCTTT.

The rearrangement joins TRBV6-1 to TRBJ1-2; unclear D gene. Germline CDR1 is MNHNS and CDR2 is SASEGT. This CDR3 comprises 15 residues. The V and J ends lost 2 bases and 4 bases respectively, with 14 bases between them. In nucleotides, the CDR3 is TGTGCCAGCAGTGAAATCTTCGCAGGAATCTATGGCTACACCTTC. Translating it yields CASSEIFAGIYGYTF.

CDR3 nucleotide sequence: TGTGCCTGGATTACCGGGGAGGGGTCCTACAATGAGCAGTTCTTC. Protein sequence: CAWITGEGSYNEQFF. The chain joins TRBV30 to TRBJ2-1, with 7 bases fitting TRBD2. The CDR3 consists of 15 residues. The germline V gene encodes CDR1 GTSNPN and CDR2 SVGIG (reference sequence). V lost 4 bases to trimming and J lost 1 base; unmatched junction nucleotides: 7.

The J gene is TRBJ2-7, the V gene TRBV2; D is perhaps TRBD1 (6 bases). V lost 8 bases and J lost 7, with 15 bases in between. The CDR3 length is 12 residues. CDR1 and CDR2 (germline): SNHLY, FYNNEI. DNA of the CDR3: TGTGCCAGCTCTCAGGGGTCCTGGGAGCAGTACTTC. It specifies CASSQGSWEQYF.

V usage is TRBV18 and J usage is TRBJ2-2; 7 positions match TRBD1. The CDR3 covers 20 residues. Unmatched junction bases numbered 15, after V lost 2 bases and J lost 0 bases. From germline, CDR1 is KGHSH and CDR2 LQKENI. In DNA form, the CDR3 reads TGTGCCAGCTCACCAAGGAGGTCTGGGACAGCCAAGTCGAACACCGGGGAGCTGTTTTTT. Translation gives CASSPRRSGTAKSNTGELFF.

V and J are TRBV18 and TRBJ1-1; 7 nucleotides agree with TRBD1. The CDR3 has 16 amino acids. CDR1 is KGHSH, CDR2 LQKENI, per germline. The V segment lost 1 base and the J segment 0 bases; nucleotides outside the gene matches: 5. In nucleotides, the CDR3 is TGTGCCAGCTCACCACGGGCAGGGGGGTTGAACACTGAAGCTTTCTTT. This translates into CASSPRAGGLNTEAFF.

This clone came up once. Here the CDR3 reads CASSFNRRATDTQYF. The CDR3 region has the DNA TGTGCCAGCAGCTTTAATCGCAGGGCTACAGATACGCAGTATTTT. The chain couples TRBV7-2 to TRBJ2-3; tentatively, D is TRBD1 (5 bases). The CDR3 loop spans 15 amino acids. Germline V CDR1 and CDR2: SGHTA, FQGNSA. The V and J ends lost 3 bases and 3 bases respectively, with 13 bases between them.

In this sample, this clone turned up once. The chain couples TRBV12-5 to TRBJ1-5; D gene uncertain. This CDR3 region has 12 residues. Trimming removed 1 base from V and 9 bases from J, with 7 bases in between. Germline V gene lookup returns CDR1 LGHNT and CDR2 FRNRAP. The chain's CDR3 is CASGLGQSPQHF. CDR3 in DNA: TGTGCTAGTGGTTTGGGTCAGTCGCCCCAGCATTTT.

The chain recombines TRBV6-1 with TRBJ2-2; D is possibly TRBD1 (5 bases). Trimming left V 3 bases short and J 4 bases short, with 9 bases between. Germline V gene data show CDR1 as MNHNS and CDR2 as SASEGT. The CDR3 sequence is 14 residues long. CDR3 in amino acids: CASSDRAATGELFF. DNA for the CDR3: TGTGCCAGCAGTGACAGGGCCGCCACCGGGGAGCTGTTTTTT.

J is TRBJ2-2 and V is TRBV4-1; D gene uncertain. The CDR3 is made up of 15 amino acids. V was clipped by 2 bases and J by 1 base, with 8 bases between them. CDR1 is MGHRA and CDR2 is YSYEKL in the germline V gene. CDR3 loop: CASSQTGLNTGELFF. CDR3 bases: TGCGCCAGCAGCCAAACGGGTTTGAACACCGGGGAGCTGTTTTTT.

V usage is TRBV7-9 and J usage is TRBJ2-7; TRBD2 matches 10 bases. CDR3 length: 15 residues. CDR1 and CDR2 (germline): SEHNR, FQNEAQ (reference sequence). V lost 5 bases and J lost 0; bases outside the gene matches: 4. This chain's CDR3 is CASSTGTSASYEQYF. The CDR3 DNA reads TGTGCCAGCAGCACCGGGACTAGCGCCTCCTACGAGCAGTACTTC.

This chain joins TRBV6-1 and TRBJ1-1; tentative D call: TRBD1 (5 bases). V was pared by 11 bases and J by 0 bases, with 16 bases between. The CDR3 totals 14 residues. Germline CDR1 is MNHNS and CDR2 is SASEGT. The CDR3 DNA is TGTGCCTCAGAAGCTAGACAGCTGAACACTGAAGCTTTCTTT. Translated, it gives CASEARQLNTEAFF.

The chain recombines TRBV27 with TRBJ1-4; D is undetermined. The CDR3 is 20 amino acids. V dropped 1 base and J dropped 1 base, with 22 bases sitting between them. Germline V lookup: CDR1 MNHEY, CDR2 SMNVEV (reference sequence). CDR3 sequence: CASSLWAGNGRARTNEKLFF. CDR3 nucleotide sequence: TGTGCCAGCAGTTTATGGGCCGGGAATGGTCGGGCGCGAACTAATGAAAAACTGTTTTTT.

This clone was recorded a few times. The chain recombines TRBV6-6 with TRBJ1-2; a possible D gene is TRBD1 (5 bases). CDR1 MNHNY and CDR2 SVGAGI come from the germline V gene (reference sequence). Trimming cost V 0 bases and J 7 bases, with 15 bases left between them. This CDR3 is 15 amino acids long. Here the CDR3 reads CASSYSFQGMSGYTF. The CDR3 nucleotides read TGTGCCAGCAGTTACTCGTTCCAGGGTATGAGTGGCTACACCTTC.

This chain joins TRBV30 and TRBJ2-7, with TRBD1 as a possible D gene (5 bases). The CDR3 is made up of 13 amino acids. The germline V gene has CDR1 GTSNPN and CDR2 SVGIG (reference sequence). The V end was cut by 0 bases, the J end by 1 base, with 7 bases between. The CDR3 bases are TGTGCCTGGAGTGTGGGGCATTCCTACGAGCAGTACTTC. Its protein is CAWSVGHSYEQYF.

V and J are TRBV7-2 and TRBJ1-6; 7 bases align to TRBD1. Germline V gives CDR1 SGHTA, CDR2 FQGNSA. The CDR3 is 18 amino acids. V shed 5 bases, J shed 1 base, and the junction held 11 bases outside the gene matches. CDR3 sequence reads: CASSIRDSRLSYNSPLHF. CDR3 sequence (DNA): TGTGCCAGCAGCATCCGGGACAGTAGACTATCCTATAATTCACCCCTCCACTTT.

The rearrangement links TRBV11-2 to TRBJ2-7, with 9 bases identical to TRBD1. The CDR3 length is 16 residues. Germline CDR1 reads SGHAT; CDR2 reads FQNNGV. J was trimmed by 1 base and V by 3 bases; bases with no gene match: 7. The CDR3 nucleotides read TGTGCCAGCAGCTTTCCTGGGACAGGGCTATCCTACGAGCAGTACTTC. Amino acids: CASSFPGTGLSYEQYF. The variable domain in full, with the rest retrieved from reference TRBV11-2 and TRBJ2-7, is EAGVAQSPRYKIIEKRQSVAFWCNPISGHATLYWYQQILGQGPKLLIQFQNNGVVDDSQLPKDRFSAERLKGVDSTLKIQPAKLEDSAVYLCASSFPGTGLSYEQYFGPGTRLTVT.

A single count supports this clone. V gene TRBV9 combines with J gene TRBJ2-7; D call uncertain. The CDR3 consists of 14 residues. V dropped 4 bases and J dropped 5 bases, with 16 bases sitting between them. Germline CDR1 is SGDLS and CDR2 is YYNGEE. The DNA of the CDR3 is TGTGCCAGCAGCACCAGACCAGCGCCCGACGAGCAGTACTTC. As protein: CASSTRPAPDEQYF.

The sample holds a few counts of this clone. The CDR3 DNA sequence: TGCAGCTACGCCGGGACAGGGGACAATGAGCAGTTCTTC. Amino acid sequence: CSYAGTGDNEQFF. The V call is TRBV29-1, the J call TRBJ2-1; 10 nucleotides agree with TRBD1. Germline assignment: CDR1 SQVTM and CDR2 ANQGSEA. The CDR3 extends over 13 amino acids. J lost 5 bases, V lost 8 bases, and 6 bases had no gene match.